Following are 12 T cell receptor beta chains from one sample sequenced in a study of response to subunit inactivated influenza vaccine. TCRdb re-derived calls from the RT-PCR reads in MiXCR, one entry per CDR3 protein. The data hold about 480,000 distinct CDR3 sequences, with about a tenth observed a single time. Sample: PBMCs from blood, taken 45 days after vaccination. The receptors were sampled from a man aged 45-65 years who received an inactivated influenza vaccine.

The V gene is TRBV5-1, the J gene TRBJ1-1, with unresolved D. CDR1 is SGHRS and CDR2 is YFSETQ in the germline V gene. V lost 3 bases and J 1 base, leaving 10 bases between the germline ends. The CDR3 has 14 residues. CDR3 nucleotide sequence: TGCGCCAGCAGCTCAAACCCAGCGAACACTGAAGCTTTCTTT. This sequence encodes CASSSNPANTEAFF.

This clonotype was counted many times. CDR3 amino acids: CASKFHSSYEQYF. The CDR3 DNA sequence: TGTGCCAGCAAGTTCCACAGCTCCTACGAGCAGTACTTC. V usage is TRBV12-3 or TRBV12-4 and J usage is TRBJ2-7; D uncertain. The ends were cut back, 7 bases at V and 0 bases at J, with 10 bases in the middle. The CDR3 length is 13 residues.

This clonotype was found many times. CDR3 amino acids: CASSQGRGSQETQYF. CDR3 bases: TGCGCCAGCAGCCAAGGGAGAGGATCCCAAGAGACCCAGTACTTC. The genes are TRBV4-3 and TRBJ2-5, with unresolved D. The CDR3 length is 15 residues. From germline, CDR1 is LGHNA and CDR2 YSLEER. V was trimmed by 1 base and J by 1 base, leaving 10 bases between them.

This clonotype was recorded many times. V usage is TRBV5-1 and J usage is TRBJ2-1; the match to TRBD2 covers 7 bases. This CDR3 comprises 15 residues. The V gene end was trimmed by 0 bases and the J gene end by 6 bases; junction bases not matched to a gene: 6. CDR1 and CDR2 (germline): SGHRS, YFSETQ. The CDR3 region has the DNA TGCGCCAGCAGCTTGGATCCGGGACTACCCAATGAGCAGTTCTTC. Translating it yields CASSLDPGLPNEQFF.

This clonotype was recorded only once. The chain employs TRBV28 and TRBJ1-2; no definite D call. This CDR3 comprises 11 residues. Trimming pared 4 bases from V and 7 bases from J, leaving 7 bases between. Germline-derived CDR1 and CDR2 are MDHEN and SYDVKM. The CDR3 bases are TGTGCCAGCAGTTCCCTCGGTGGCTACACCTTC. This sequence encodes CASSSLGGYTF.

Ten or more counts support this clonotype. The chain links TRBV5-1 to TRBJ1-6; possible D gene TRBD1, 5 bases. CDR3 length: 14 amino acids. Trimming took 7 bases from V and 7 from J, leaving 15 bases between them. Germline assignment: CDR1 SGHRS and CDR2 YFSETQ. The chain's CDR3 is CASRPGQGNSPLHF. The CDR3 bases are TGCGCCAGCCGGCCGGGGCAGGGAAATTCACCCCTCCACTTT.

The chain couples TRBV20-1 to TRBJ2-5; D is perhaps TRBD1 (5 bases). Trimming cost V 6 bases and J 5 bases, with 16 bases left between them. The germline V gene has CDR1 DFQATT and CDR2 SNEGSKA (reference sequence). The CDR3 spans 13 residues. In DNA, the CDR3 is TGCAGTGCAGAGGATGGGGCCGTGGAGACCCAGTACTTC. Its translation: CSAEDGAVETQYF.

The table lists this clonotype with many counts. The rearrangement uses TRBV18 and TRBJ2-1, with TRBD2 matching over 7 bases. The germline V gene has CDR1 KGHSH and CDR2 LQKENI. CDR3 length: 13 amino acids. V dropped 1 base and J dropped 9; count of bases not matched to a gene: 3. The CDR3 nucleotides read TGTGCCAGCTCACCACGGGAGGGCGGTGAGCAGTTCTTC. It yields the protein CASSPREGGEQFF.

The chain has TRBV9 and TRBJ1-2; 9 bases align to TRBD1. The germline CDR1 and CDR2 sequences are SGDLS and YYNGEE. CDR3 length equals 13 residues. The V gene end was trimmed by 3 bases and the J gene end by 4 bases; junction bases not matched to a gene: 1. This chain's CDR3 is CASSEQGAYGYTF. In DNA, the CDR3 is TGTGCCAGCAGCGAACAGGGGGCCTATGGCTACACCTTC.

This clonotype was seen only a few times. The chain uses TRBV15 and TRBJ2-3, with D uncertain. The CDR3 is 16 residues long. Germline V gene sequence: CDR1 LNHNV, CDR2 YYDKDF (reference sequence). V was clipped by 3 bases and J by 4 bases, with 17 bases between them. Here the CDR3 DNA reads TGTGCCACCAGCAGCTTTATATTCCCCAATGCAGATACGCAGTATTTT. Protein sequence: CATSSFIFPNADTQYF.

This clonotype was picked up a small number of times. The V gene is TRBV25-1, the J gene TRBJ1-5; D is unresolved. The CDR3 covers 14 residues. Trimming shortened V by 6 bases and J by 3 bases, and 12 bases separated the two germline ends. Germline V gives CDR1 MGHDK, CDR2 SYGVNS. CDR3 nucleotide sequence: TGTGCCAGCAGCGAGGACGGCCACAATCAGCCCCAGCATTTT. It is translated as CASSEDGHNQPQHF.

The chain combines TRBV19 with TRBJ2-1; TRBD2 aligns across 12 bases. Trimming removed 5 bases from V and 4 bases from J; junction bases left unmatched: 6. In germline, CDR1 is LNHDA, CDR2 SQIVND (reference sequence). This CDR3 comprises 16 residues. CDR3 DNA sequence: TGTGCCAGTAGTTCTCGGACTAGCGGGACATACAATGAGCAGTTCTTC. This sequence encodes CASSSRTSGTYNEQFF.